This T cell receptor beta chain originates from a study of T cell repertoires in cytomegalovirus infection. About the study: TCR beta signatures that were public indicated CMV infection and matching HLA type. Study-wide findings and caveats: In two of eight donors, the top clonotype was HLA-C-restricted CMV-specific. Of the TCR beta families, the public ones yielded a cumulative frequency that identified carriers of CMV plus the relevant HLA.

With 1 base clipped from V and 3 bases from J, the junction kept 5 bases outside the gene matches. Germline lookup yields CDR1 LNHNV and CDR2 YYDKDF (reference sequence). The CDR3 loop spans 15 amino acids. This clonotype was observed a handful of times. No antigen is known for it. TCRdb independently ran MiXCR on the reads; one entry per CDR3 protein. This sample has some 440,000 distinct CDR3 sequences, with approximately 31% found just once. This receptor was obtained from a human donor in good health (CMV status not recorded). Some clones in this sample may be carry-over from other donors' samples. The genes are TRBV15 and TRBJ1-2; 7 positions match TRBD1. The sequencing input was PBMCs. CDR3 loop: CATSRVPGQHYGYTF. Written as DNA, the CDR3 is TGTGCCACCAGCAGAGTTCCGGGACAGCACTATGGCTACACCTTC.